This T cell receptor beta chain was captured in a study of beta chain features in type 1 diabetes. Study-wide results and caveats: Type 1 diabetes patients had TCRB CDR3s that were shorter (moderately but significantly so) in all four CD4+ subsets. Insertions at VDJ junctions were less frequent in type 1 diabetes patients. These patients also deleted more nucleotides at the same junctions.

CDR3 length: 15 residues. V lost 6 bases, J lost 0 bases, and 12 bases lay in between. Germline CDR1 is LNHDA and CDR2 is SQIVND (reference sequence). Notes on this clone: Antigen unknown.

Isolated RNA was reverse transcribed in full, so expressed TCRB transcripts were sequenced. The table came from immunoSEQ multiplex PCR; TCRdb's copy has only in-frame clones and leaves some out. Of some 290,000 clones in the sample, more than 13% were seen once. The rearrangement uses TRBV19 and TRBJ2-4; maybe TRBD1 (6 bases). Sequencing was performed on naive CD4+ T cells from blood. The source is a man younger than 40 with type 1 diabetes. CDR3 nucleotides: TGTGCCAGTAGACGGTGGGGGCTAGCCAAAAACATTCAGTACTTC. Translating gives CASRRWGLAKNIQYF.